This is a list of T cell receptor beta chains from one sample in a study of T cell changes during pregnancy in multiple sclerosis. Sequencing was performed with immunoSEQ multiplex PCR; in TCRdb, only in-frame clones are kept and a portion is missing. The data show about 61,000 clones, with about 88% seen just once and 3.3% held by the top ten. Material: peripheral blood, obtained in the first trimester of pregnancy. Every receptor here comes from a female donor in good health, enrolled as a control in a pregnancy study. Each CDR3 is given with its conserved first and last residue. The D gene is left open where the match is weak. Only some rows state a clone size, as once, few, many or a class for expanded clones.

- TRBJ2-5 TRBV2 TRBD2 CAGQTSGGRETQYF TGTGCCGGCCAGACTAGCGGGGGGAGGGAGACCCAGTACTTC
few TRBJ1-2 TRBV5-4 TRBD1 CASSFGTGYGYTF TGTGCCAGCAGCTTCGGGACAGGGTATGGCTACACCTTC
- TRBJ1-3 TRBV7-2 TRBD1 CASSAGQAFGGNTIYF TGTGCCAGCAGCGCCGGACAGGCCTTTGGTGGAAACACCATATATTTT
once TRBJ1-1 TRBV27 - CATRSDTEAFF TGTGCCACCCGTTCGGACACTGAAGCTTTCTTT
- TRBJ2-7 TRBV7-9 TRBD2 CASSPKTSESYEQYF TGTGCCAGCAGCCCTAAAACTAGCGAATCCTACGAGCAGTACTTC
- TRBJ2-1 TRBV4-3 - CASSQGPREQFF TGCGCCAGCAGCCAGGGCCCCCGGGAACAGTTCTTC
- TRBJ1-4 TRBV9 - CASSVDGINEKLFF TGTGCCAGCAGCGTTGACGGGATAAATGAAAAACTGTTTTTT
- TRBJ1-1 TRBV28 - CASSSVNTEAFF TGTGCCAGCAGTTCAGTGAACACTGAAGCTTTCTTT
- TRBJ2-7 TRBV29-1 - CSVLAPADYEQYF TGCAGCGTGCTAGCGCCGGCCGACTACGAGCAGTACTTC
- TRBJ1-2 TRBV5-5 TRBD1 CASSLDRGTTNYGYTF TGTGCCAGCAGCCTAGACAGGGGGACTACTAACTATGGCTACACCTTC
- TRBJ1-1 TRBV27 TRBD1 CASSPRGQPMNTEAFF TGTGCCAGCAGCCCTCGGGGACAGCCCATGAACACTGAAGCTTTCTTT
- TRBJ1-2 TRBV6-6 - CASSYNGGAANYGYTF TGTGCCAGCAGTTACAACGGGGGAGCAGCTAACTATGGCTACACCTTC
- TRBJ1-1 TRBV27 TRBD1 CASSPTYDREWIAFF TGTGCCAGCAGTCCAACCTACGACAGGGAATGGATCGCTTTCTTT
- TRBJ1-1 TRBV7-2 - CASSRNFYTEAFF TGTGCCAGCAGCCGAAACTTTTACACTGAAGCTTTCTTT
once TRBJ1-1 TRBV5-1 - CASSLGPGQATEAFF TGCGCCAGCAGCTTGGGTCCAGGGCAAGCCACTGAAGCTTTCTTT
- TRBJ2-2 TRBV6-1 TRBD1 CASSVGQANTGELFF TGTGCCAGCAGTGTGGGACAGGCGAACACCGGGGAGCTGTTTTTT
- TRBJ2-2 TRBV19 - CASCQIAGELFF TGTGCCAGTTGTCAGATCGCCGGGGAGCTGTTTTTT
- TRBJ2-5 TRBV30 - CAWSSGLRLGETQYF TGTGCCTGGAGTTCCGGACTTCGACTCGGAGAGACCCAGTACTTC
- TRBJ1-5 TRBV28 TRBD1 CASSSRDRGYSNQPQHF TGTGCCAGCAGTTCCCGGGACAGGGGCTATAGCAATCAGCCCCAGCATTTT
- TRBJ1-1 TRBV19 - CASSGEATEAFF TGTGCCAGTAGTGGGGAGGCCACTGAAGCTTTCTTT
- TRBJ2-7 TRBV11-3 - CASSIGTTSSYEQYF TGTGCCAGCAGCATCGGGACAACGAGCTCCTACGAGCAGTACTTC
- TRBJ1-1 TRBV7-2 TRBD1 CASSPQGTNTEAFF TGTGCCAGCAGCCCACAGGGGACGAACACTGAAGCTTTCTTT
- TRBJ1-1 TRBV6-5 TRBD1 CASSFLGGSSTEAFF TGTGCCAGCAGTTTCCTAGGGGGCTCTTCGACTGAAGCTTTCTTT
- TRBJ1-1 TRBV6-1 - CASSDKEVAFF TGTGCCAGCAGTGATAAGGAGGTAGCTTTCTTT
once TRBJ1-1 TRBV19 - CASTRGEAFF TGTGCCAGTACCCGGGGGGAAGCTTTCTTT
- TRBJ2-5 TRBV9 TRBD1 CASSVGQGSQETQYF TGTGCCAGCAGCGTGGGACAGGGCTCCCAAGAGACCCAGTACTTC
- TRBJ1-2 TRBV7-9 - CASSLGGGEVVDGYTF TGTGCCAGCAGCTTAGGAGGCGGGGAGGTGGTGGATGGCTACACCTTC
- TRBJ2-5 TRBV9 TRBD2 CASSWEGRAQETQYF TGTGCCAGCAGCTGGGAGGGGCGGGCCCAAGAGACCCAGTACTTC
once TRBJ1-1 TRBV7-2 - CASSLAGVTNTEAFF TGTGCCAGCAGCTTAGCGGGAGTCACGAACACTGAAGCTTTCTTT
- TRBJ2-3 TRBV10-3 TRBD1 CAISESNSGGGFTDTQYF TGTGCCATCAGTGAGTCGAACTCAGGGGGCGGATTCACAGATACGCAGTATTTT
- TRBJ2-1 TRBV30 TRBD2 CAWSVGLATDNEQFF TGTGCCTGGAGTGTGGGACTAGCGACCGATAATGAGCAGTTCTTC
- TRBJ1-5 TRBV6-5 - CASSLGRGLFNQPQHF TGTGCCAGCAGTTTGGGCAGGGGTCTATTTAATCAGCCCCAGCATTTT
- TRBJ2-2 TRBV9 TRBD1 CASKTSTGGTGELFF TGTGCCAGCAAAACCTCGACAGGGGGCACCGGGGAGCTGTTTTTT
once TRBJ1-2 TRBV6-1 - CASSAKASGQTTGYGYTF TGTGCCAGCAGTGCGAAAGCCTCGGGACAAACGACGGGCTATGGCTACACCTTC
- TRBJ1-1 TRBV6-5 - CASSYSWQGNTEAFF TGTGCCAGCAGTTACTCCTGGCAGGGCAACACTGAAGCTTTCTTT
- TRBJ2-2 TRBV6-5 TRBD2 CASRDLAGTGELFF TGTGCCAGCAGGGATCTAGCGGGCACCGGGGAGCTGTTTTTT
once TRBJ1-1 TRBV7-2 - CASSSDGVTEAFF TGTGCCAGCAGCTCAGACGGGGTCACTGAAGCTTTCTTT
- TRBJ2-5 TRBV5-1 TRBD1 CASSLQGAETQYF TGCGCCAGCAGCTTACAGGGGGCAGAGACCCAGTACTTC
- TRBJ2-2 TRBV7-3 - CASTLSGYSGELFF TGTGCCAGCACTCTCTCGGGGTATTCCGGGGAGCTGTTTTTT
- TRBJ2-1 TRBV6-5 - CASSYSDIHYEQFF TGTGCCAGCAGTTACTCAGACATCCACTATGAGCAGTTCTTC
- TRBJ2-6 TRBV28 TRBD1 CASSFEGARGANVLTF TGTGCCAGCAGTTTTGAGGGGGCGCGGGGGGCCAACGTCCTGACTTTC
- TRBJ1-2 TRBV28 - CASSLSARNYGYTF TGTGCCAGCAGTTTATCGGCGCGGAACTATGGCTACACCTTC
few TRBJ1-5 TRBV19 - CASSNQGSWEVGNQPQHF TGTGCCAGTAGTAATCAGGGTTCCTGGGAAGTTGGCAATCAGCCCCAGCATTTT
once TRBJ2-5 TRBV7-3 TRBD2 CASSSGLAGGETQYF TGTGCCAGCAGCTCCGGACTAGCGGGAGGAGAGACCCAGTACTTC
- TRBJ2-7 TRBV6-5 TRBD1 CASSYRPGQGLNEQYF TGTGCCAGCAGTTACCGGCCGGGACAGGGGTTAAACGAGCAGTACTTC
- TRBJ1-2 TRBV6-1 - CATRRGGYTF TGTGCCACCCGTCGGGGGGGCTACACCTTC
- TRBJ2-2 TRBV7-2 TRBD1 CASSIANPGTAGELFF TGTGCCAGCAGCATCGCCAACCCCGGGACAGCCGGGGAGCTGTTTTTT
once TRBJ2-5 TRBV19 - CASSINYQETQYF TGTGCCAGTAGTATTAATTACCAAGAGACCCAGTACTTC
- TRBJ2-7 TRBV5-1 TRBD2 CASSSIAGADEQYF TGCGCCAGCAGCTCTATAGCGGGAGCGGACGAGCAGTACTTC
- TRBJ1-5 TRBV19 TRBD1 CASSIDQGGWQPQHF TGTGCCAGTAGTATAGATCAAGGGGGCTGGCAGCCCCAGCATTTT
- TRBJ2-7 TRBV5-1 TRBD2 CASSQTPGLDYEQYF TGCGCCAGCAGCCAAACCCCAGGACTAGACTACGAGCAGTACTTC
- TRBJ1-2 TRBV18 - CASSPINSADNYGYTF TGTGCCAGCTCACCAATTAATAGCGCAGATAACTATGGCTACACCTTC
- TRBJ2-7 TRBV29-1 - CSVLLSESRLSYEQYF TGCAGCGTTCTCCTAAGCGAATCGCGCCTATCCTACGAGCAGTACTTC
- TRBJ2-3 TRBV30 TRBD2 CAWSTTSGGALGTDTQYF TGTGCCTGGAGTACTACTAGCGGGGGGGCCTTAGGGACAGATACGCAGTATTTT
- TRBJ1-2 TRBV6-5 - CASSRGEANYGYTF TGTGCCAGCAGCCGAGGAGAAGCTAACTATGGCTACACCTTC
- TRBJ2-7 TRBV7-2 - CASSPDQGSGYEQYF TGTGCCAGCAGCCCGGATCAGGGCTCAGGCTACGAGCAGTACTTC
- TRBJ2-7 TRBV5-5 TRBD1 CASSLKGAIYEQYF TGTGCCAGCAGCTTAAAGGGGGCCATCTACGAGCAGTACTTC